The present TCR beta chain was sequenced within a study of HIV-infected patients and healthy controls. Trimming took 6 bases from V and 2 from J, leaving 17 bases between them. The CDR3 spans 16 residues. Looked up from germline, CDR1 is SGHRS and CDR2 is YFSETQ. TCRdb recomputed calls from the 5' RACE reads with MiXCR, one row per CDR3 protein. The table lists some 67,000 distinct CDR3 sequences, around 16% of them singletons, with 5.5% to 6% in the top ten. The clonotype originates from a human donor in good health. The sequencing input was CD4+ T cells from blood. The chain uses TRBV5-1 and TRBJ1-4; the D gene is possibly TRBD1 (5 bases). CDR3 residues: CASKVRGDHTNEKLFF. The DNA for the CDR3 is TGCGCCAGCAAGGTCCGGGGGGATCATACTAATGAAAAACTGTTTTTT.